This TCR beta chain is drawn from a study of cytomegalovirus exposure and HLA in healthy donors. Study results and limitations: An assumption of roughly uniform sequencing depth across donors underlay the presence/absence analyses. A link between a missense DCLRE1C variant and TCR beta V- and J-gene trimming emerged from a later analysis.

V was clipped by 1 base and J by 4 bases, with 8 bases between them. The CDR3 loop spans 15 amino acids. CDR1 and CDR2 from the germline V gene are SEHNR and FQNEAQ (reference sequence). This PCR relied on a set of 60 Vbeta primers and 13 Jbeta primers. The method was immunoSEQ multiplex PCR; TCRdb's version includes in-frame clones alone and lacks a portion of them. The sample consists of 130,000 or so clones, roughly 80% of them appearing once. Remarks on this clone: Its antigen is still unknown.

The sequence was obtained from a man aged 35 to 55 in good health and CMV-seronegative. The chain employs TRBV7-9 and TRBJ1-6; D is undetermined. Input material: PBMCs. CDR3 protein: CASSLGQEYNSPLHF. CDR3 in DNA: TGTGCCAGCAGCTTAGGGCAGGAATATAATTCACCCCTCCACTTT.